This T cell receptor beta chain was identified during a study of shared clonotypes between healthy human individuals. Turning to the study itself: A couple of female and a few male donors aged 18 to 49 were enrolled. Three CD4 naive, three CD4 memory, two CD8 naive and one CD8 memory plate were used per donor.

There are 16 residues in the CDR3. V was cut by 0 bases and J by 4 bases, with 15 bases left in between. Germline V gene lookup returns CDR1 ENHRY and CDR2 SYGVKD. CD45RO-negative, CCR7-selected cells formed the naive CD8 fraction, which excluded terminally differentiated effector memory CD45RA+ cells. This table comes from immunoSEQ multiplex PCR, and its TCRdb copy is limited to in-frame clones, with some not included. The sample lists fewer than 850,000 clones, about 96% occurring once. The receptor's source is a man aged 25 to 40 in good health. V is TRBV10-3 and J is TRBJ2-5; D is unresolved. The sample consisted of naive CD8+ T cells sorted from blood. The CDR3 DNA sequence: TGTGCCATCAGTGAGTCGGGAAAGGGATTATTAGAGACCCAGTACTTC. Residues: CAISESGKGLLETQYF.